This TCR beta chain is from a study of cytomegalovirus exposure and HLA in healthy donors. Study-level points and caveats: Being indistinguishable, some V segments were excluded, TRBV6-2 and TRBV6-3 among them. Common viral pathogens were later found to be apparently linked to several of the most significant clusters. V- and J-gene trimming of TCR beta was linked (in a later analysis) to a missense DCLRE1C variant.

Turning to this clone: The antigen is undetermined.

The V gene lost 5 bases and the J gene lost 1 base, with 14 bases spanning the gap. Germline CDR1 and CDR2: SEHNR and FQNEAQ (reference sequence). This CDR3 spans 15 amino acids. It was with 60 Vbeta and 13 Jbeta primers that the PCR ran. Assay: immunoSEQ multiplex PCR; the TCRdb copy retains only in-frame clones and omits some. The sample has more than 250,000 clones, about 90% seen once. Sequencing used PBMCs. V usage is TRBV7-9 and J usage is TRBJ1-1; the D gene is possibly TRBD1 (6 bases). This receptor was identified in a woman between 18 and 30 years old in good health and CMV-seronegative. In DNA form, the CDR3 reads TGTGCCAGCAGCCCCTTGGCAGGGGCGAACACTGAAGCTTTCTTT. Amino acid sequence: CASSPLAGANTEAFF. Full variable domain (missing parts from reference TRBV7-9 and TRBJ1-1): DTGVSQNPRHKITKRGQNVTFRCDPISEHNRLYWYRQTLGQGPEFLTYFQNEAQLEKSRLLSDRFSAERPKGSFSTLEIQRTEQGDSAMYLCASSPLAGANTEAFFGQGTRLTVV.